These 21 T cell receptor beta chains came from one sample sequenced in a study of blood T cell repertoires in COVID-19. Here immunoSEQ multiplex PCR was the method, and the copy in TCRdb shows in-frame clones only, minus some. Here the sample spans under 200,000 clones, approximately 90% being singletons. The sample taken for sequencing was peripheral blood. The receptors come from a man aged 50-60 years with acute or convalescent COVID-19.

The chain has TRBV5-1 and TRBJ2-1; 7 nucleotides align to TRBD2. Germline V gene sequence: CDR1 SGHRS, CDR2 YFSETQ. The CDR3 has 12 amino acids. V dropped 5 bases and J dropped 6; count of bases not matched to a gene: 2. The CDR3 DNA is TGCGCCAGCAGTTGGGAGGGCAATGAGCAGTTCTTC. Its translation is CASSWEGNEQFF.

This clone was detected only a few times. J is TRBJ2-3 and V is TRBV30; TRBD2 aligns across 13 bases. V lost 5 bases and J lost 0; bases outside the gene matches: 2. Germline loops: CDR1 GTSNPN, CDR2 SVGIG (reference sequence). The CDR3 runs 15 residues. CDR3 in amino acids: CAWGGLAGSTDTQYF. The CDR3 nucleotides read TGTGCCTGGGGGGGACTAGCGGGGAGCACAGATACGCAGTATTTT.

This clone was picked up one time. The chain joins TRBV5-6 to TRBJ1-4; 7 bases are shared with TRBD1. The CDR3 has 14 residues. J lost 7 bases, V lost 4 bases, and 7 bases had no gene match. CDR1 and CDR2 from the germline V gene are SGHDT and YYEEEE. Here the CDR3 DNA reads TGTGCCAGCAGCCACAGGGGAAGGGGTGAAAAACTGTTTTTT. It encodes CASSHRGRGEKLFF. Together with reference TRBV5-6 and TRBJ1-4, the CDR3 gives the full variable domain: DAGVTQSPTHLIKTRGQQVTLRCSPKSGHDTVSWYQQALGQGPQFIFQYYEEEERQRGNFPDRFSGHQFPNYSSELNVNALLLGDSALYLCASSHRGRGEKLFFGSGTQLSVL.

The J gene is TRBJ1-4, the V gene TRBV4-2; 7 nucleotides align to TRBD1. The V gene's germline CDR1 is LGHNA and CDR2 YNFKEQ. This CDR3 has 19 amino acids. The J segment lost 3 bases and the V segment lost 3 bases, leaving 16 bases of the junction unmatched. The CDR3 DNA reads as TGTGCCAGCAGCCAGTACAGGGGAGTCAAAACCACGGCTAATGAAAAACTGTTTTTT. It translates to CASSQYRGVKTTANEKLFF.

The gene calls are TRBV11-2 and TRBJ2-7, with D possibly being TRBD1 (6 bases). The germline CDR1 and CDR2 sequences are SGHAT and FQNNGV. V dropped 5 bases and J dropped 4 bases, with 15 bases sitting between them. The CDR3 has 14 amino acids. CDR3: CASSGNRDIYEQYV. The CDR3, as DNA: TGTGCCAGCAGCGGTAACCGGGACATATACGAGCAGTACGTC.

This chain uses TRBV7-9 with TRBJ1-2; D is unresolved. V lost 10 bases, J lost 6 bases, and 12 bases lay in between. The CDR3 covers 11 residues. Per the germline V gene, CDR1 is SEHNR and CDR2 is FQNEAQ (reference sequence). CDR3 protein: CATRGDNGYTF. The DNA of the CDR3 is TGTGCCACCCGCGGGGATAATGGCTACACCTTC.

The chain has TRBV6-6 and TRBJ1-2; D is uncertain. Germline V gene lookup returns CDR1 MNHNY and CDR2 SVGAGI (reference sequence). The ends were cut back, 0 bases at V and 4 bases at J, with 9 bases in the middle. CDR3 size: 14 residues. CDR3 sequence reads: CASSYSTPSYGYTF. The CDR3 nucleotides are TGTGCCAGCAGTTACTCCACTCCTTCCTATGGCTACACCTTC.

In regard to this clone: An end of the junction does not agree with germline; a read error may underlie this. This chain links TRBV27 with TRBJ2-5; D is ambiguous. From germline, CDR1 is MNHEY and CDR2 SMNVEV (reference sequence). There are 14 residues in the CDR3. CDR3 sequence reads: CASSRKMGQGTQYF. In DNA form, the CDR3 reads TGTGCCAGCAGTCGGAAGATGGGCCAAGGGACCCAGTACTTC.

The sample holds one count of this clone. The genes are TRBV24-1 and TRBJ2-1; the match to TRBD2 covers 12 bases. J lost 9 bases, V lost 4 bases, and 12 bases had no gene match. CDR3 length: 17 residues. Germline values: CDR1 KGHDR, CDR2 SFDVKD. The CDR3 region is CATSDPQTSGSVTEQFF. The CDR3 nucleotides read TGTGCCACCAGTGACCCCCAGACTAGCGGGAGTGTTACTGAGCAGTTCTTC.

The chain joins TRBV9 to TRBJ2-1, with TRBD2 identical over 7 bases. The CDR3 length is 16 residues. CDR1 and CDR2 from the germline V gene are SGDLS and YYNGEE. V dropped 4 bases and J dropped 3; count of bases not matched to a gene: 10. CDR3 amino acids: CASSPGGRRVYNEQFF. In DNA, the CDR3 is TGTGCCAGCAGCCCGGGCGGGAGACGGGTCTACAATGAGCAGTTCTTC.

The V call is TRBV27, the J call TRBJ2-1; D is possibly TRBD1 (6 bases). The germline V and J ends were trimmed by 5 bases and 3 bases, with 29 bases remaining between them. Germline CDR1 MNHEY, CDR2 SMNVEV (reference sequence). The CDR3 spans 20 residues. For the CDR3, the DNA is TGTGCCAGCAGTCATCAGGGGTCGCTCAGGTCGACTAAGCGCTACAATGAGCAGTTCTTC. Its protein product is CASSHQGSLRSTKRYNEQFF.

The CDR3 region is CASSLGRTSGSNEQFF. DNA for the CDR3: TGTGCCAGCAGCTTAGGGAGGACTAGCGGGAGTAATGAGCAGTTCTTC. The chain uses TRBV7-6 and TRBJ2-1; TRBD2 aligns across 13 bases. Germline CDR1 is SGHVS and CDR2 is FNYEAQ. V was pared by 1 base and J by 7 bases, with 4 bases of the junction left unmatched. The CDR3 sequence is 16 residues long.

The chain joins TRBV5-1 to TRBJ2-5; 7 bases are a match to TRBD1. Germline CDR1 is SGHRS and CDR2 is YFSETQ. This CDR3 spans 16 amino acids. The V and J ends lost 4 bases and 1 base, in that order; junction bases with no gene match: 10. CDR3 DNA sequence: TGCGCCAGCAGCCCGGGCGCGACAGGGATCCAAGAGACCCAGTACTTC. This sequence encodes CASSPGATGIQETQYF.

The chain uses TRBV7-9 and TRBJ1-1, with a weak D call TRBD1 (6 bases). V lost 4 bases, J lost 10 bases, and 13 bases lay in between. Germline loops: CDR1 SEHNR, CDR2 FQNEAQ (reference sequence). This CDR3 contains 12 residues. CDR3 sequence (DNA): TGTGCCAGCAGCTCCCAACAGGGAAGAGCTTTCTTT. Its translation: CASSSQQGRAFF. Filled out from reference TRBV7-9 and TRBJ1-1, the complete variable domain reads DTGVSQNPRHKITKRGQNVTFRCDPISEHNRLYWYRQTLGQGPEFLTYFQNEAQLEKSRLLSDRFSAERPKGSFSTLEIQRTEQGDSAMYLCASSSQQGRAFFGQGTRLTVV.

The rearrangement links TRBV27 to TRBJ2-5; weak D call: TRBD2 (6 bases). V dropped 0 bases and J dropped 4 bases, with 15 bases sitting between them. The CDR3 extends over 16 amino acids. Germline CDR1 and CDR2: MNHEY and SMNVEV (reference sequence). The CDR3 DNA is TGTGCCAGCAGTTTATCGCGGGGCCTAGGTAGAGAGACCCAGTACTTC. Encoded protein: CASSLSRGLGRETQYF.

The chain's CDR3 is CASLQPSGATDTQYF. In nucleotides, the CDR3 is TGTGCCAGCCTCCAGCCCAGCGGGGCCACAGATACGCAGTATTTT. The chain has TRBV2 and TRBJ2-3; 7 nucleotides align to TRBD2. The CDR3 has 15 residues. Germline V gives CDR1 SNHLY, CDR2 FYNNEI. With 8 bases clipped from V and 2 bases from J, the junction kept 10 bases outside the gene matches.

This chain joins TRBV21-1 and TRBJ2-3; the table assigns TRBD1, which was not confirmed against the DNA. TRBV21-1 is an annotated pseudogene. This CDR3 region has 15 residues. Here the CDR3 reads CASSKRRGHSDTQYF. The CDR3 bases are TGTGCCAGCAGCAAGCGGAGGGGGCATTCAGATACGCAGTATTTT.

The chain links TRBV2 to TRBJ1-6, with TRBD1 identical over 10 bases. The CDR3 is 16 residues long. CDR1 and CDR2 (germline): SNHLY, FYNNEI. The J segment lost 8 bases and the V segment lost 6 bases, leaving 10 bases of the junction unmatched. The CDR3 DNA follows: TGTGCCAGCAGCCGACCGACAGGGGGCAGTCATTCACCCCTCCACTTT. This sequence encodes CASSRPTGGSHSPLHF.

The J gene is TRBJ2-7, the V gene TRBV28, with TRBD1 matching over 7 bases. CDR1 is MDHEN, CDR2 SYDVKM, per germline. There are 14 residues in the CDR3. Germline trimming cut 5 bases from V and 2 bases from J; bases unmatched to any gene: 6. DNA of the CDR3: TGTGCCAGCAGTCCCTGGGACAGTACCTACGAGCAGTACTTC. As protein: CASSPWDSTYEQYF. Full variable domain (rest looked up from reference TRBV28 and TRBJ2-7): DVKVTQSSRYLVKRTGEKVFLECVQDMDHENMFWYRQDPGLGLRLIYFSYDVKMKEKGDIPEGYSVSREKKERFSLILESASTNQTSMYLCASSPWDSTYEQYFGPGTRLTVT.

This chain connects TRBV15 to TRBJ1-4; possibly TRBD1 for D (5 bases). The CDR3 length is 15 residues. Germline CDR1 and CDR2: LNHNV and YYDKDF (reference sequence). Trimming removed 0 bases from V and 3 bases from J, with 8 bases in between. The chain's CDR3 is CATSREGAANEKLFF. Written as DNA, the CDR3 is TGTGCCACCAGCAGAGAAGGGGCGGCTAATGAAAAACTGTTTTTT.

The chain employs TRBV7-8 and TRBJ2-6; possible D gene TRBD2, 5 bases. Germline lookup yields CDR1 SGHVS and CDR2 FQNEAQ. This CDR3 is built from 16 residues. Trimming took off 1 base at V and 3 bases at J, with 10 bases between the two ends. This CDR3 reads CASSLVGGYGANVLTF. CDR3 DNA sequence: TGTGCCAGCAGCTTAGTTGGAGGTTATGGGGCCAACGTCCTGACTTTC.